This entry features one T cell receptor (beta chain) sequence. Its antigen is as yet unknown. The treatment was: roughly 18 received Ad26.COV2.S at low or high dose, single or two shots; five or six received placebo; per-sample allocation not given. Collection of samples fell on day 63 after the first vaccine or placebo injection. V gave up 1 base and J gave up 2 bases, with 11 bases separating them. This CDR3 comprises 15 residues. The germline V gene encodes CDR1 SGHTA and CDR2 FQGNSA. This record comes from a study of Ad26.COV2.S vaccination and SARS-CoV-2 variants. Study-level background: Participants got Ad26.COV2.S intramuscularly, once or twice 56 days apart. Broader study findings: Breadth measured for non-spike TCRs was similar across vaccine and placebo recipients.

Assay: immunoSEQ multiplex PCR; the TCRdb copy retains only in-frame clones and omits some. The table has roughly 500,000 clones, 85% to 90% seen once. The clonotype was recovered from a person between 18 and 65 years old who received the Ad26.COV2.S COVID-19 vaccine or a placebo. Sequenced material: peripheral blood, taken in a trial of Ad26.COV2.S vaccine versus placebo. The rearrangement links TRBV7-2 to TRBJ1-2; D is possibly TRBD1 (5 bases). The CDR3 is CASSLGGRMNYGYTF. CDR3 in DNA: TGTGCCAGCAGCTTAGGGGGACGCATGAACTATGGCTACACCTTC.